These 30 T cell receptor beta chains share one sample of origin, sequenced in a study of identical twins. TCRdb recomputed calls from the 5' RACE reads with MiXCR, one row per CDR3 protein. The profile covers some 660,000 distinct CDR3 sequences, with under 9% appearing a single time and around 0.95% taken by the ten largest. These data also formed part of another study, on yellow fever vaccine responses in identical twins.

Sequenced sample: PBMCs. Receptors originate from a woman aged 18-30 years in good health.

The rearrangement joins TRBV6-5 to TRBJ2-3; 8 nucleotides agree with TRBD1. The ends lost 0 bases at V and 2 bases at J; junction bases unmatched: 4. This CDR3 comprises 16 residues. Per germline, CDR1 MNHEY and CDR2 SVGAGI. CDR3: CASSYSTGDPTDTQYF. The CDR3 DNA reads as TGTGCCAGCAGTTACTCGACAGGGGACCCCACAGATACGCAGTATTTT.

This CDR3 reads CASSQRGTSGANVLTF. The CDR3 nucleotides are TGTGCCAGCAGCCAGCGCGGGACCTCTGGGGCCAACGTCCTGACTTTC. This chain links TRBV4-2 with TRBJ2-6, with a tentative D call TRBD2 (6 bases). The germline gives CDR1 LGHNA, CDR2 YNFKEQ. The CDR3 has 16 residues. The V end was cut by 3 bases, the J end by 0 bases, with 9 bases between.

This clonotype was detected ten times or more. The CDR3 bases are TGCGCCAGCAGCTTCGAGACGATGAACACTGAAGCTTTCTTT. It yields the protein CASSFETMNTEAFF. The chain uses TRBV5-1 and TRBJ1-1; D is uncertain. The germline CDR1 and CDR2 sequences are SGHRS and YFSETQ. The CDR3 runs to 14 residues. V was pared by 2 bases and J by 0 bases, with 8 bases between.

This chain joins TRBV11-3 and TRBJ2-1; 11 bases fit TRBD2. J was trimmed by 9 bases and V by 5 bases; bases with no gene match: 9. The CDR3 is 15 amino acids. Looked up from germline, CDR1 is SGHNT and CDR2 is YENEEA. Here the CDR3 DNA reads TGTGCCAGCAGCCCTACTAGCGGGAGTAGTGGTGAGCAGTTCTTC. As protein: CASSPTSGSSGEQFF.

The gene calls are TRBV20-1 and TRBJ2-7, with D perhaps matching TRBD2 (7 bases). V was trimmed by 3 bases and J by 3 bases, leaving 12 bases between them. The CDR3 is made up of 13 amino acids. Germline V gene data show CDR1 as DFQATT and CDR2 as SNEGSKA (reference sequence). The CDR3 bases are TGCAGTGCTAGGGGGGGGGCTGACTACGAGCAGTACTTC. It translates to CSARGGADYEQYF.

The gene calls are TRBV19 and TRBJ2-7, with 11 bases fitting TRBD1. Losses at the gene ends were 7 bases for V and 4 bases for J; bases not matched to a gene: 12. The CDR3 is 16 residues long. The germline CDR1 and CDR2 sequences are LNHDA and SQIVND (reference sequence). The CDR3, as DNA: TGTGCCAGTACCATGAGGGGGACAGGGGGAATTTACGAGCAGTACTTC. Protein sequence: CASTMRGTGGIYEQYF.

The table lists this clonotype with a few counts. CDR3 nucleotides: TGTGCCAGCAGCCTCACCGTCCCGGGATACGAGCAGTACTTC. As protein: CASSLTVPGYEQYF. The gene calls are TRBV6-1 and TRBJ2-7; maybe TRBD2 (5 bases). Germline assignment: CDR1 MNHNS and CDR2 SASEGT. V was pared by 6 bases and J by 4 bases, with 16 bases between. The CDR3 extends over 14 amino acids.

The rearrangement joins TRBV12-3 or TRBV12-4 to TRBJ2-1; D gene unclear. The CDR3 runs 11 residues. Trimming pared 6 bases from V and 9 bases from J, leaving 9 bases between. CDR3 sequence reads: CASRSEGEQFF. The CDR3 DNA is TGTGCCAGCAGGAGCGAAGGTGAGCAGTTCTTC.

The chain uses TRBV28 and TRBJ1-5, with 12 bases fitting TRBD1. The V gene's germline CDR1 is MDHEN and CDR2 SYDVKM. V dropped 10 bases and J dropped 6; count of bases not matched to a gene: 10. CDR3 size: 15 residues. CDR3 bases: TGTGCCACACATGAGGGACAGGGGGCTTTTCAGCCCCAGCATTTT. It codes for CATHEGQGAFQPQHF.

The chain employs TRBV11-2 and TRBJ2-5; 12 nucleotides match TRBD2. CDR3 length: 18 residues. V lost 2 bases, J lost 1 base, and 8 bases stayed unmatched. Per the germline V gene, CDR1 is SGHAT and CDR2 is FQNNGV. Here the CDR3 reads CASSLYGPGLAGQETQYF. The CDR3 DNA follows: TGTGCCAGCAGCTTATATGGGCCGGGACTAGCGGGCCAAGAGACCCAGTACTTC.

This clonotype came up a few times. The chain couples TRBV28 to TRBJ2-7, with unresolved D. CDR3 length: 14 residues. Germline CDR1 is MDHEN and CDR2 is SYDVKM. V lost 4 bases to trimming and J lost 7 bases, with 17 bases between them. The CDR3 sequence is CASSSPLRAREQYF. CDR3 DNA: TGTGCCAGCAGTTCGCCCCTTCGGGCACGGGAGCAGTACTTC.

This clonotype was seen ten or more times. The chain joins TRBV5-1 to TRBJ2-7, with D unclear. Per germline, CDR1 SGHRS and CDR2 YFSETQ. This CDR3 is 14 amino acids long. The V end lost 0 bases, the J end lost 1 base, and 8 bases lay between the germline ends. The CDR3 sequence is CASSLVVGSYEQYF. CDR3 bases: TGCGCCAGCAGCTTGGTCGTAGGGTCCTACGAGCAGTACTTC.

This chain joins TRBV7-9 and TRBJ1-5; no clear D. Germline CDR1 is SEHNR and CDR2 is FQNEAQ (reference sequence). The CDR3 sequence is 13 residues long. Trimming took off 0 bases at V and 5 bases at J, with 5 bases between the two ends. CDR3 residues: CASSLAADQPQHF. The DNA of the CDR3 is TGTGCCAGCAGCTTAGCAGCTGATCAGCCCCAGCATTTT. Full variable domain (rest looked up from reference TRBV7-9 and TRBJ1-5): DTGVSQNPRHKITKRGQNVTFRCDPISEHNRLYWYRQTLGQGPEFLTYFQNEAQLEKSRLLSDRFSAERPKGSFSTLEIQRTEQGDSAMYLCASSLAADQPQHFGDGTRLSIL.

This clonotype was counted a few times. The gene calls are TRBV6-2 or TRBV6-3 and TRBJ2-7; perhaps TRBD1 as D (6 bases). Trimming removed 8 bases from V and 4 bases from J, with 24 bases in between. The CDR3 extends over 16 amino acids. Germline V lookup: CDR1 MNHEY, CDR2 SVGEGT. The CDR3 DNA is TGTGCCAGCTCCCGACGAGGGGGTGACAGGTTATACGAGCAGTACTTC. Its protein product is CASSRRGGDRLYEQYF.

There are a few counts of this clonotype. The genes are TRBV20-1 and TRBJ2-1, with 11 bases lining up with TRBD2. Trimming cost V 2 bases and J 8 bases; bases outside gene matches: 11. The CDR3 runs 16 residues. The germline V gene has CDR1 DFQATT and CDR2 SNEGSKA (reference sequence). CDR3 protein: CSARSLLAGDADEQFF. CDR3 coding DNA: TGCAGTGCTAGATCCCTACTAGCGGGAGACGCGGATGAGCAGTTCTTC.

The V gene is TRBV15, the J gene TRBJ1-1; D unresolved. Trimming cost V 5 bases and J 7 bases, with 14 bases left between them. This CDR3 comprises 13 residues. From germline, CDR1 is LNHNV and CDR2 YYDKDF (reference sequence). The CDR3 nucleotides are TGTGCCACCAGCGGGGTCGAGGGCCTTGAAGCTTTCTTT. Protein product: CATSGVEGLEAFF.

V gene TRBV6-1 combines with J gene TRBJ2-6, with 9 bases that match TRBD1. The CDR3 is 16 residues long. The trim removed 5 bases at V and 0 bases at J, leaving 2 bases unmatched. Germline CDR1 and CDR2: MNHNS and SASEGT. The CDR3 coding sequence is TGTGCCAGCAGTCGACAGGGGGGCTCTGGGGCCAACGTCCTGACTTTC. Protein product: CASSRQGGSGANVLTF.

This chain links TRBV9 with TRBJ2-2; TRBD2 aligns across 9 bases. The germline V gene has CDR1 SGDLS and CDR2 YYNGEE. V lost 0 bases to trimming and J lost 0 bases; unmatched junction nucleotides: 3. This CDR3 has 17 amino acids. The CDR3 sequence is CASSVVLAGPNTGELFF. Written as DNA, the CDR3 is TGTGCCAGCAGCGTAGTCCTAGCGGGGCCGAACACCGGGGAGCTGTTTTTT.

CDR3 loop: CASSSGNSETQYF. As DNA, the CDR3 is TGTGCCAGCAGCTCCGGTAATTCGGAGACCCAGTACTTC. The chain carries TRBV4-2 and TRBJ2-5, with D hard to call. CDR1 is LGHNA, CDR2 YNFKEQ, per germline. This CDR3 has 13 amino acids. The V and J ends lost 5 bases and 5 bases respectively, with 12 bases between them.

This clonotype was detected ten times or more. The chain combines TRBV12-3 or TRBV12-4 with TRBJ2-7; D is ambiguous. The V gene lost 6 bases and the J gene lost 6 bases, with 12 bases spanning the gap. The CDR3 spans 12 residues. CDR3 sequence (DNA): TGTGCCAGCAGCCAAGGTCCCTTCGAGCAGTACTTC. Translation: CASSQGPFEQYF.

This clonotype showed up just a few times. The chain has TRBV11-3 and TRBJ2-5; D not resolved. CDR1 SGHNT and CDR2 YENEEA come from the germline V gene. With 5 bases removed from V and 3 bases from J, the gap between germline ends came to 13 bases. The CDR3 is 14 amino acids. CDR3 region: CASSPVCREETQYF. The DNA for the CDR3 is TGTGCCAGCAGCCCCGTATGTCGGGAAGAGACCCAGTACTTC.

This chain connects TRBV5-1 to TRBJ2-5; 7 bases map to TRBD2. The junction had 8 bases not matched to a gene; V was cut back by 3 bases and J by 0 bases. The CDR3 spans 16 residues. From germline, CDR1 is SGHRS and CDR2 YFSETQ. CDR3 region: CASSYGLGAYQETQYF. As DNA, the CDR3 is TGCGCCAGCAGCTACGGACTAGGGGCGTACCAAGAGACCCAGTACTTC.

With respect to this clonotype: A clone one base away is much larger, so this may be a read error. V gene TRBV18 combines with J gene TRBJ2-7, with D tentatively TRBD2 (6 bases). This CDR3 has 17 amino acids. Per germline, CDR1 KGHSH and CDR2 LQKENI. Trimming shortened V by 1 base and J by 0 bases, and 16 bases separated the two germline ends. The CDR3 bases are TGTGCCAGCTCACCACGGGCCCTAGCGTTCACCTCCTACGAGCAGTACTTC. Translated: CASSPRALAFTSYEQYF.

This clonotype occurred once. J is TRBJ2-1 and V is TRBV5-6; 9 bases map to TRBD2. The CDR3 length is 16 residues. CDR1 is SGHDT, CDR2 YYEEEE, per germline. With V trimmed by 1 base and J by 3 bases, 5 bases remained unmatched. The CDR3 bases are TGTGCCAGCAGCTTGATAGCGGGAGATGTCTACAATGAGCAGTTCTTC. Translation: CASSLIAGDVYNEQFF. Supplemented by reference TRBV5-6 and TRBJ2-1, the full variable domain reads DAGVTQSPTHLIKTRGQQVTLRCSPKSGHDTVSWYQQALGQGPQFIFQYYEEEERQRGNFPDRFSGHQFPNYSSELNVNALLLGDSALYLCASSLIAGDVYNEQFFGPGTRLTVL.

V gene TRBV29-1 combines with J gene TRBJ2-1; D perhaps matches TRBD2 (5 bases). CDR1 SQVTM and CDR2 ANQGSEA come from the germline V gene. The V gene lost 4 bases and the J gene lost 8 bases, with 18 bases spanning the gap. CDR3 length: 14 amino acids. This CDR3 is CSVAVAMRFDEQFF. CDR3 in DNA: TGCAGCGTTGCGGTAGCGATGAGGTTCGATGAGCAGTTCTTC.

This clonotype occurred once. The V and J genes are TRBV14 and TRBJ2-1; D remains ambiguous. The length of the CDR3 is 16 residues. Germline CDR1 SGHDN, CDR2 FVKESK. V lost 4 bases, J lost 4 bases, and 17 bases lay in between. The CDR3 DNA reads as TGTGCCAGCAGCCTGATCGGTTCTTATACTTACAATGAGCAGTTCTTC. This codes for CASSLIGSYTYNEQFF.

The chain links TRBV7-2 to TRBJ2-7; D is undetermined. V was trimmed by 4 bases and J by 5 bases, leaving 6 bases between them. The CDR3 has 11 residues. Germline V gene sequence: CDR1 SGHTA, CDR2 FQGNSA. DNA of the CDR3: TGTGCCAGCAGCTCCGCCCACGAGCAGTACTTC. This sequence encodes CASSSAHEQYF. The full variable domain, rest sourced from reference TRBV7-2 and TRBJ2-7, is GAGVSQSPSNKVTEKGKDVELRCDPISGHTALYWYRQSLGQGLEFLIYFQGNSAPDKSGLPSDRFSAERTGGSVSTLTIQRTQQEDSAVYLCASSSAHEQYFGPGTRLTVT.

This clonotype was seen more than once but under ten times. This chain joins TRBV9 and TRBJ2-7; D uncertain. This CDR3 spans 14 amino acids. Trimming stripped 3 bases from V and 9 bases from J, with 19 bases between. Per the germline V gene, CDR1 is SGDLS and CDR2 is YYNGEE. The CDR3 spells CASSGAESPKGQYF. The CDR3 DNA is TGTGCCAGCAGCGGGGCCGAGTCTCCTAAGGGGCAGTACTTC.

The chain couples TRBV5-1 to TRBJ2-2; perhaps D is TRBD1 or TRBD2 (5 bases each). Trimming took 1 base from V and 7 from J, leaving 14 bases between them. The CDR3 is 15 residues long. Germline V CDR1 and CDR2: SGHRS, YFSETQ. CDR3 nucleotide sequence: TGCGCCAGCAGCTTGAGAGGGGCGGACATCGGGGAGCTGTTTTTT. The encoded protein is CASSLRGADIGELFF.

The CDR3 sequence is CSASQGAITGNTIYF. CDR3 sequence (DNA): TGCAGTGCTAGTCAGGGGGCAATTACAGGAAACACCATATATTTT. V gene TRBV20-1 combines with J gene TRBJ1-3; TRBD1 matches 8 bases. The CDR3 length is 15 residues. V dropped 3 bases and J dropped 4; count of bases not matched to a gene: 8. Per the germline V gene, CDR1 is DFQATT and CDR2 is SNEGSKA (reference sequence).